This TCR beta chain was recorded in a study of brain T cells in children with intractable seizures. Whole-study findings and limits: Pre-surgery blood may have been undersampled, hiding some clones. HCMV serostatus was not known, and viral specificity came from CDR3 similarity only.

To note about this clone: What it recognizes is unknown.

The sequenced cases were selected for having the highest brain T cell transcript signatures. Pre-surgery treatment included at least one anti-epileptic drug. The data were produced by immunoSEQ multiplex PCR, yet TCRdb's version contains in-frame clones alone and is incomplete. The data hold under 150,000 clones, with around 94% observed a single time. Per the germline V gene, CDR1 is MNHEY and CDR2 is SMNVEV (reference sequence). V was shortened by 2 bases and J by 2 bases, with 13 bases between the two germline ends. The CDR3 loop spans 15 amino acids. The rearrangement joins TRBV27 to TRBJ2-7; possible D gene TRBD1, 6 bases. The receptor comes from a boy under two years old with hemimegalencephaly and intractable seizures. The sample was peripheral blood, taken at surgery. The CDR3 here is CASSLLGQPTYEQYF. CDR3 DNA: TGTGCCAGCAGTTTACTCGGACAGCCTACCTACGAGCAGTACTTC.